This T cell receptor beta chain was documented in a study of cytomegalovirus exposure and HLA in healthy donors. A note on this clone: Its cognate antigen is unknown.

Sequencing used immunoSEQ multiplex PCR; TCRdb keeps in-frame clones, though not all of them. The sample yields roughly 56,000 clones, about 91% seen once. The length of the CDR3 is 18 residues. V trimming: 1 base; J trimming: 4 bases; junction bases outside the gene matches: 10. The germline gives CDR1 SEHNR, CDR2 FQNEAQ (reference sequence). General study results and limits: Across donors, most TCRs were seen rarely, yet some public ones were widespread. Reported results showed that the classifier diagnosed cytomegalovirus status with high specificity and sensitivity. Among the CMV-associated chains, three were confirmed in vitro as specific for CMV antigens.

The rearrangement uses TRBV7-9 and TRBJ2-1; 10 nucleotides line up with TRBD2. The clonotype originates from a woman aged 25 to 39 in good health and CMV-seronegative. Input material: PBMCs. The CDR3 DNA sequence: TGTGCCAGCAGCTTAGAGGTTCGGCTAGCGGGAGAATACAATGAGCAGTTCTTC. It encodes CASSLEVRLAGEYNEQFF.